These T cell receptor beta chains were read from a single sample in a study of OX40 agonist ivuxolimab in advanced cancers. Libraries were prepared by immunoSEQ multiplex PCR; TCRdb keeps only in-frame clonotypes and omits some of them. The data contain 100,000 or so clones, roughly four fifths of them seen just once; the ten biggest clones take up 5.5%. The sample was CD4+ or CD8+ T cells sorted from blood, taken in a trial of the OX40 agonist ivuxolimab. All receptors come from an adult with an advanced solid tumor such as melanoma, head and neck, liver or kidney cancer. Each CDR3 is given with its conserved first and last residue. D genes are given only for firm matches.

cdr3_aa cdr3_nt j_call v_call d_call
CASSPAPGLAGITGELFF TGTGCCAGCAGCCCGGCGCCGGGACTAGCGGGAATCACCGGGGAGCTGTTTTTT TRBJ2-2 TRBV9 TRBD2
CASRKGVANEKLFF TGCGCCAGCAGGAAAGGGGTGGCGAATGAAAAACTGTTTTTT TRBJ1-4 TRBV4-3 -
CASSFVRVNYGYTF TGTGCCAGCAGCTTTGTCCGGGTGAACTATGGCTACACCTTC TRBJ1-2 TRBV7-9 -
CASSRSSSGGRLEQFF TGTGCCAGCAGCCGATCTTCTAGCGGGGGGAGGTTAGAGCAGTTCTTC TRBJ2-1 TRBV4-2 TRBD2
CASSLFGRSGGQYQPQHF TGTGCCAGCAGCTTGTTTGGCCGATCAGGGGGCCAGTATCAGCCCCAGCATTTT TRBJ1-5 TRBV5-8 TRBD1
CASRIGQGSNQPQHF TGTGCCAGCAGGATCGGACAGGGAAGCAATCAGCCCCAGCATTTT TRBJ1-5 TRBV7-8 TRBD1
CSGRDTYEQYF TGCAGCGGACGGGATACCTACGAGCAGTACTTC TRBJ2-7 TRBV29-1 -
CASSLEGSHQPQHF TGCGCCAGCAGCTTGGAGGGTTCGCATCAGCCCCAGCATTTT TRBJ1-5 TRBV5-1 -
CASSESGGGRLNEKLFF TGTGCCAGCAGTGAATCAGGAGGGGGCCGTCTTAATGAAAAACTGTTTTTT TRBJ1-4 TRBV25-1 TRBD1
CASSPGRDTGELFF TGTGCCAGCAGCCCTGGACGGGACACCGGGGAGCTGTTTTTT TRBJ2-2 TRBV6-1 -
CASSRQDFSGNTIYF TGTGCCAGTAGTCGACAGGATTTCTCTGGAAACACCATATATTTT TRBJ1-3 TRBV19 -
CASSPGGQGSIQYF TGTGCCAGCAGCCCGGGAGGACAGGGCAGCATTCAGTACTTC TRBJ2-4 TRBV5-5 -
CASSPWDRGSKNIQYF TGTGCCAGCAGCCCCTGGGACAGGGGCTCCAAAAACATTCAGTACTTC TRBJ2-4 TRBV7-9 TRBD1
CASSLGKEGGEQYF TGCGCCAGCAGCTTGGGGAAGGAGGGTGGCGAGCAGTACTTC TRBJ2-7 TRBV5-1 -
CASSQEQMNTGELFF TGCGCCAGCAGCCAAGAGCAGATGAACACCGGGGAGCTGTTTTTT TRBJ2-2 TRBV4-1 -
CAIATGGGQPQHF TGTGCCATCGCGACAGGGGGTGGACAGCCCCAGCATTTT TRBJ1-5 TRBV27 TRBD1